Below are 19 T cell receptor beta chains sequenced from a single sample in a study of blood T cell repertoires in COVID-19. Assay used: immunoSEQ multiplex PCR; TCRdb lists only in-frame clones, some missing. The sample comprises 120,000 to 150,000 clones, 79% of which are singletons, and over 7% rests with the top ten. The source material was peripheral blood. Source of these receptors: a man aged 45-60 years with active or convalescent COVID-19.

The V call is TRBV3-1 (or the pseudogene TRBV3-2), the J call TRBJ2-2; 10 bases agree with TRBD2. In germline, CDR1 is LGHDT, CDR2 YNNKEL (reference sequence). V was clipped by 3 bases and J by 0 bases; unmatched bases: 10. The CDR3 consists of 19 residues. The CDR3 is CASSHLALSGGTNTGELFF. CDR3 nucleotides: TGTGCCAGCAGCCACCTCGCGCTTAGCGGGGGGACGAACACCGGGGAGCTGTTTTTT.

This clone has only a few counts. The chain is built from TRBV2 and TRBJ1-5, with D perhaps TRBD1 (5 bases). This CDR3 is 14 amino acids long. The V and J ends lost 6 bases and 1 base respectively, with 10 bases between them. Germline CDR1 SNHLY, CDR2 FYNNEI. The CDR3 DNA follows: TGTGCCAGCAGCAGGGAGGGCAGCAATCAGCCCCAGCATTTT. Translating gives CASSREGSNQPQHF.

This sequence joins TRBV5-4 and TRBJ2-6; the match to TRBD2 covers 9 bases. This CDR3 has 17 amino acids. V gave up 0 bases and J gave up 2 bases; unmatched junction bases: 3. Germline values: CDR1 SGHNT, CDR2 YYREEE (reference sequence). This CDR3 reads CASSLGGGVTGANVLTF. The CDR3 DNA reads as TGTGCCAGCAGCTTGGGCGGGGGGGTTACTGGGGCCAACGTCCTGACTTTC.

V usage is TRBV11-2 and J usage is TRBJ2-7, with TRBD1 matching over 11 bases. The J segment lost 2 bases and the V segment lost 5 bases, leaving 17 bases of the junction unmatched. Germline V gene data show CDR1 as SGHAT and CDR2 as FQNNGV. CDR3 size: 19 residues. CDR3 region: CASSPYSGTGGRIPYEQYF. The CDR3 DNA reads TGTGCCAGCAGCCCGTATTCCGGGACAGGGGGACGAATACCCTACGAGCAGTACTTC. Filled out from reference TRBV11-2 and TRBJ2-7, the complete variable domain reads EAGVAQSPRYKIIEKRQSVAFWCNPISGHATLYWYQQILGQGPKLLIQFQNNGVVDDSQLPKDRFSAERLKGVDSTLKIQPAKLEDSAVYLCASSPYSGTGGRIPYEQYFGPGTRLTVT.

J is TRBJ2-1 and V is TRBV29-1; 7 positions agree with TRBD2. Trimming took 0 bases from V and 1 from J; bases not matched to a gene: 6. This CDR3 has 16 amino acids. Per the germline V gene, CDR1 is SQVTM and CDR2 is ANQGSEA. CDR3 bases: TGCAGCGTTGAAGATGGACTAGTCTCTTCCTACAATGAGCAGTTCTTC. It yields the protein CSVEDGLVSSYNEQFF.

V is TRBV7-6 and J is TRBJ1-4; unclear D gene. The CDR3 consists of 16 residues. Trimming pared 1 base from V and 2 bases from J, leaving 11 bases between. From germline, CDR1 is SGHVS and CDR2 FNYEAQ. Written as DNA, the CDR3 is TGTGCCAGCAGCTTAGTCCATCCCGGGACTAATGAAAAACTGTTTTTT. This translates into CASSLVHPGTNEKLFF.

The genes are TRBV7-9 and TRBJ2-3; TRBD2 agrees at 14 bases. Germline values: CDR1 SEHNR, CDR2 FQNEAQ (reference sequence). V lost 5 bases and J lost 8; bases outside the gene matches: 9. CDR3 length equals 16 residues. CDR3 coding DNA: TGTGCCAGCAGCGGTTCCGGGACTAGCGGGAGAGGTACGCAGTATTTT. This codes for CASSGSGTSGRGTQYF.

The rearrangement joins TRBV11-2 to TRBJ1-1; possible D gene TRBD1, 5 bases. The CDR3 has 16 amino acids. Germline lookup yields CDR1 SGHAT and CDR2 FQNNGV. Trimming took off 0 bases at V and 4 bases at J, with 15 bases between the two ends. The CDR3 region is CASSLEGRVGSTEAFF. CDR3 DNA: TGTGCCAGCAGCTTAGAGGGCAGGGTAGGATCCACTGAAGCTTTCTTT.

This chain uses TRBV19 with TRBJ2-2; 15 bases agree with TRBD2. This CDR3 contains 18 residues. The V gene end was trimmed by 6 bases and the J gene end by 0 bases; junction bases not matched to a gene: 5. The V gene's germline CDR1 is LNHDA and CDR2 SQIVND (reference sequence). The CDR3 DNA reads TGTGCCAGTAGGGGACTAGCGGGAGGCCACGCGAACACCGGGGAGCTGTTTTTT. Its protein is CASRGLAGGHANTGELFF. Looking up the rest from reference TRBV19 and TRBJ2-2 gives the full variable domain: DGGITQSPKYLFRKEGQNVTLSCEQNLNHDAMYWYRQDPGQGLRLIYYSQIVNDFQKGDIAEGYSVSREKKESFPLTVTSAQKNPTAFYLCASRGLAGGHANTGELFFGEGSRLTVL.

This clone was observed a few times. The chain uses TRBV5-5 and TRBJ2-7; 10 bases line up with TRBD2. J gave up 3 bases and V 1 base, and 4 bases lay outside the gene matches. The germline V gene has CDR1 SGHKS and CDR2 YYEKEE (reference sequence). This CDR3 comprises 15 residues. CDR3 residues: CASSLTSGTLYEQYF. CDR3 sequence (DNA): TGTGCCAGCAGCTTGACTAGCGGGACCCTCTACGAGCAGTACTTC.

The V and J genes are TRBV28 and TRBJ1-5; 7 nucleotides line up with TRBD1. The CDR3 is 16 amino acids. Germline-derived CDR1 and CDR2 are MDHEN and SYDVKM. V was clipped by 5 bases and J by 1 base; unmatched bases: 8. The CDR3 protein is CASSATTGTSNQPQHF. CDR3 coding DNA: TGTGCCAGCAGTGCCACGACAGGGACCAGCAATCAGCCCCAGCATTTT.

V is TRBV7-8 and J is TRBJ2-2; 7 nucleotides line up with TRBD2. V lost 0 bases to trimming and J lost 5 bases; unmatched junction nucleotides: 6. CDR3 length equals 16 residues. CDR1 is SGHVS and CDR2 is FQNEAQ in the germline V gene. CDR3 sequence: CASSLAGGSRTGELFF. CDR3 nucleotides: TGTGCCAGCAGCTTAGCGGGAGGGAGCAGGACCGGGGAGCTGTTTTTT. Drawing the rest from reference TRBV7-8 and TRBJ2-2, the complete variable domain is GAGVSQSPRYKVAKRGQDVALRCDPISGHVSLFWYQQALGQGPEFLTYFQNEAQLDKSGLPSDRFFAERPEGSVSTLKIQRTQQEDSAVYLCASSLAGGSRTGELFFGEGSRLTVL.

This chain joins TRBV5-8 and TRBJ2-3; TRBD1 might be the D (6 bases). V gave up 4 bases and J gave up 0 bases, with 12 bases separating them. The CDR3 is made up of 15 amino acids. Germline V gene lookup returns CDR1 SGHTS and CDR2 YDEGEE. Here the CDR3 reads CASSLQGPSTDTQYF. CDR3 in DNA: TGTGCCAGCAGCCTACAGGGTCCTAGCACAGATACGCAGTATTTT.

The CDR3 sequence: CASSLGQGINYGYTF. The DNA for the CDR3 is TGTGCCAGCAGCTTGGGACAGGGGATTAACTATGGCTACACCTTC. The chain joins TRBV5-4 to TRBJ1-2; 8 bases are shared with TRBD1. V dropped 0 bases and J dropped 1; count of bases not matched to a gene: 2. The germline CDR1 and CDR2 sequences are SGHNT and YYREEE (reference sequence). The CDR3 spans 15 residues.

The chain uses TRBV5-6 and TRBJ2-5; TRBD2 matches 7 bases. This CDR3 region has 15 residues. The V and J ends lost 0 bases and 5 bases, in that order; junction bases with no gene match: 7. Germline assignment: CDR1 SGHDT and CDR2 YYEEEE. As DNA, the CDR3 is TGTGCCAGCAGCTTGGGTCCGGGGGGAGGGGAGACCCAGTACTTC. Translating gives CASSLGPGGGETQYF.

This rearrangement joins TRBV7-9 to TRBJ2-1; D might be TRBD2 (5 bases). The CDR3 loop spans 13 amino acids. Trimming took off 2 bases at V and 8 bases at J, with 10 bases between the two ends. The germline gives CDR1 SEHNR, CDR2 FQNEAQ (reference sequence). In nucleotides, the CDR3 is TGTGCCAGCAGCTTAACTCAAGCGGATGAGCAGTTCTTC. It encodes CASSLTQADEQFF.

CDR3 sequence: CASTRQGARGYTF. The CDR3 DNA reads TGTGCCAGCACTCGACAGGGGGCGCGGGGCTACACCTTC. V gene TRBV6-5 combines with J gene TRBJ1-2; 10 nucleotides line up with TRBD1. Germline V lookup: CDR1 MNHEY, CDR2 SVGAGI. V trimming: 7 bases; J trimming: 8 bases; junction bases outside the gene matches: 7. The length of the CDR3 is 13 residues.

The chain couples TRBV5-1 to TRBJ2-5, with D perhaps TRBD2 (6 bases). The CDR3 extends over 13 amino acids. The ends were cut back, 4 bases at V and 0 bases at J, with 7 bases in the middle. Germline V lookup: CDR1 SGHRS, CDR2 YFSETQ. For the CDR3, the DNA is TGCGCCAGCAGCGGAGGGGACCAAGAGACCCAGTACTTC. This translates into CASSGGDQETQYF.

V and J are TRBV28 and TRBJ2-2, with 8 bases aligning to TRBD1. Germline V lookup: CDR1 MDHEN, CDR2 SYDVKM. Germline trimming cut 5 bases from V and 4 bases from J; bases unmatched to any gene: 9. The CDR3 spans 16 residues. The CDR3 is CASSLRQGRGTGELFF. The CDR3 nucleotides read TGTGCCAGCAGTCTCCGACAGGGGAGAGGCACCGGGGAGCTGTTTTTT.